These 11 T cell receptor beta chains were all obtained from the same sample, sequenced in a study of beta chain features in type 1 diabetes. Every isolated RNA sample was fully reverse transcribed, so sequencing captured expressed TCRB transcripts. Produced via immunoSEQ multiplex PCR; TCRdb's table is partial and in-frame only. Of 60,000 to 75,000 clones detected, about 60% appear once; the ten largest clones hold about 2%. Sequencing used Tregs from blood. These receptors were collected from a woman younger than 35 in good health.

The V and J genes are TRBV7-9 and TRBJ1-5; D gene ambiguous. The CDR3 covers 16 residues. V dropped 1 base and J dropped 1 base, with 11 bases sitting between them. CDR1 is SEHNR, CDR2 FQNEAQ, per germline (reference sequence). This CDR3 is CASSLGFEGSNQPQHF. The CDR3 DNA reads TGTGCCAGCAGCTTAGGATTCGAGGGAAGCAATCAGCCCCAGCATTTT.

V usage is TRBV6-1 and J usage is TRBJ1-1; D is unresolved. V dropped 2 bases and J dropped 0 bases, with 7 bases sitting between them. The CDR3 runs to 14 residues. From germline, CDR1 is MNHNS and CDR2 SASEGT. CDR3 amino acids: CASSEPGMNTEAFF. DNA for the CDR3: TGTGCCAGCAGTGAACCGGGGATGAACACTGAAGCTTTCTTT.

The chain employs TRBV30 and TRBJ2-7; D not certain. The CDR3 spans 12 residues. Germline assignment: CDR1 GTSNPN and CDR2 SVGIG (reference sequence). The V end lost 3 bases, the J end lost 6 bases, and 12 bases lay between the germline ends. In DNA form, the CDR3 reads TGTGCCTGGAGCGAAGGAGACCGCGAGCAGTACTTC. It encodes CAWSEGDREQYF.

This clone was detected only a few times. The V call is TRBV28, the J call TRBJ1-1; D is undetermined. This CDR3 is 11 amino acids long. V shed 6 bases and J shed 1 base, with 3 bases lying between them. CDR1 and CDR2 from the germline V gene are MDHEN and SYDVKM. CDR3 bases: TGTGCCAGCAGGGCGAACACTGAAGCTTTCTTT. It codes for CASRANTEAFF.

This clone was counted once. The chain recombines TRBV5-4 with TRBJ2-7; TRBD1 aligns across 7 bases. Germline CDR1 and CDR2: SGHNT and YYREEE (reference sequence). The CDR3 contains 16 residues. Germline trimming cut 0 bases from V and 1 base from J; bases unmatched to any gene: 7. The chain's CDR3 is CASSLGAGGTSYEQYF. In nucleotides, the CDR3 is TGTGCCAGCAGCTTGGGGGCAGGGGGAACGTCCTACGAGCAGTACTTC. Looking up the rest from reference TRBV5-4 and TRBJ2-7 gives the full variable domain: ETGVTQSPTHLIKTRGQQVTLRCSSQSGHNTVSWYQQALGQGPQFIFQYYREEENGRGNFPPRFSGLQFPNYSSELNVNALELDDSALYLCASSLGAGGTSYEQYFGPGTRLTVT.

This sequence joins TRBV19 and TRBJ1-6; 7 nucleotides agree with TRBD1. With V trimmed by 0 bases and J by 11 bases, 10 bases remained unmatched. The CDR3 extends over 16 amino acids. The V gene's germline CDR1 is LNHDA and CDR2 SQIVND (reference sequence). The CDR3 here is CASSIDLWAGGTPLHF. CDR3 sequence (DNA): TGTGCCAGTAGTATAGATCTATGGGCAGGGGGTACACCCCTCCACTTT.

The chain uses TRBV7-9 and TRBJ1-6, with 9 nucleotides matching TRBD1. Germline loops: CDR1 SEHNR, CDR2 FQNEAQ (reference sequence). CDR3 length: 19 amino acids. The trim removed 1 base at V and 0 bases at J, leaving 7 bases unmatched. CDR3 in amino acids: CASSLGGQGPGSYNSPLHF. In nucleotides, the CDR3 is TGTGCCAGCAGCTTAGGTGGACAGGGGCCGGGCTCCTATAATTCACCCCTCCACTTT.

J is TRBJ2-3 and V is TRBV4-2; the match to TRBD2 covers 12 bases. This CDR3 is 17 amino acids long. V was clipped by 1 base and J by 4 bases; unmatched bases: 6. The germline V gene encodes CDR1 LGHNA and CDR2 YNFKEQ. The CDR3 is CASSQGGLAGLADTQYF. The CDR3 DNA reads TGTGCCAGCAGCCAAGGGGGACTAGCGGGCCTGGCAGATACGCAGTATTTT.

This clone was recorded a few times. The chain joins TRBV2 to TRBJ1-2; D remains unclear. This CDR3 region has 14 residues. Trimming left V 0 bases short and J 8 bases short, with 13 bases between. Germline CDR1 and CDR2: SNHLY and FYNNEI. The CDR3 loop is CASSEAGGVGGYTF. The CDR3 DNA reads TGTGCCAGCAGTGAAGCAGGCGGGGTTGGAGGCTACACCTTC.

The table lists this clone with a few counts. This chain links TRBV27 with TRBJ1-5; TRBD1 aligns across 9 bases. The CDR3 has 15 amino acids. The ends lost 6 bases at V and 7 bases at J; junction bases unmatched: 10. Germline V gene lookup returns CDR1 MNHEY and CDR2 SMNVEV (reference sequence). DNA of the CDR3: TGTGCCAGCAGGGGGCTTACAGGGGGCAGGCAGCCCCAGCATTTT. This codes for CASRGLTGGRQPQHF.

V and J are TRBV7-6 and TRBJ2-3; 13 bases line up with TRBD2. CDR3 length equals 14 residues. Germline V gene lookup returns CDR1 SGHVS and CDR2 FNYEAQ. The junction had 0 bases not matched to a gene; V was cut back by 4 bases and J by 5 bases. In DNA, the CDR3 is TGTGCCAGCAGCTGGACTAGCGGGAGAGATACGCAGTATTTT. Translating it yields CASSWTSGRDTQYF.